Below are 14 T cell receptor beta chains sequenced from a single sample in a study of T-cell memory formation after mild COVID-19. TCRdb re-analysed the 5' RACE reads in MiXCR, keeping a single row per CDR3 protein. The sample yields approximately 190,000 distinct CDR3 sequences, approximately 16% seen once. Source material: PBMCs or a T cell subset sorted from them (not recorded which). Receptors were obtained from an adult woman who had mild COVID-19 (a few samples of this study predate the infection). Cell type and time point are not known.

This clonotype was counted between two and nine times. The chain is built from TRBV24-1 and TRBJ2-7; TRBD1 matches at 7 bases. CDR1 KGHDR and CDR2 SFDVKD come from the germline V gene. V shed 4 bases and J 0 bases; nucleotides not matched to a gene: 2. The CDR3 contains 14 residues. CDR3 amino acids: CATSEGTVSYEQYF. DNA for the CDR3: TGTGCCACCAGTGAGGGGACAGTCTCCTACGAGCAGTACTTC.

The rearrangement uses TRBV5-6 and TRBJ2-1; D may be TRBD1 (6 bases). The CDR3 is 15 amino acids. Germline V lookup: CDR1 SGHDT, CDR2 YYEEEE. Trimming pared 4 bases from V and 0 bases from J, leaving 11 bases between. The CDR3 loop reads CASSAQGRSYNEQFF. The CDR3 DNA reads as TGTGCCAGCAGCGCACAGGGTCGCTCCTACAATGAGCAGTTCTTC.

In nucleotides, the CDR3 is TGCGCCAGCAGCCAAGCTCCCGGGGACTACGAGCAGTACTTC. Translation: CASSQAPGDYEQYF. The rearrangement links TRBV4-3 to TRBJ2-7; D might be TRBD2 (5 bases). V was clipped by 1 base and J by 3 bases, with 10 bases between them. This CDR3 contains 14 residues. Looked up from germline, CDR1 is LGHNA and CDR2 is YSLEER.

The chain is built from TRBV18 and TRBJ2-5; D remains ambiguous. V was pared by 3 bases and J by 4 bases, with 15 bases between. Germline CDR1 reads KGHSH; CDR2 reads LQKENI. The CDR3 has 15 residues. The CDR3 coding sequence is TGTGCCAGCTCACCTAGACTGGGTGAAACAGAGACCCAGTACTTC. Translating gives CASSPRLGETETQYF.

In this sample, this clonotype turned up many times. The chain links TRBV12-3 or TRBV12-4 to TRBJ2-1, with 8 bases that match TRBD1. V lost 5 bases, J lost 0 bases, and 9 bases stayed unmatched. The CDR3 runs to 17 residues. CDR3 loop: CASSTPRTGGSYNEQFF. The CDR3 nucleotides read TGTGCCAGCAGTACGCCCCGAACAGGGGGCTCCTACAATGAGCAGTTCTTC.

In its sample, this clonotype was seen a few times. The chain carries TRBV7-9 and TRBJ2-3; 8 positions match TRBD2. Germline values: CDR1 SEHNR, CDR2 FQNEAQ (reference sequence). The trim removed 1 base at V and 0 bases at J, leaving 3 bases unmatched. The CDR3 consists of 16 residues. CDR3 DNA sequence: TGTGCCAGCAGCTTAGAACCTAGCGGGAGCACAGATACGCAGTATTTT. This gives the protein CASSLEPSGSTDTQYF.

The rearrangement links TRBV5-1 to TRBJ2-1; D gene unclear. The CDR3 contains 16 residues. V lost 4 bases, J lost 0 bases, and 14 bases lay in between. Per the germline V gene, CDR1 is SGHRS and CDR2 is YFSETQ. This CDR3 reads CASSLGPWSSYNEQFF. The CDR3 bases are TGCGCCAGCAGCCTTGGACCCTGGAGCTCCTACAATGAGCAGTTCTTC.

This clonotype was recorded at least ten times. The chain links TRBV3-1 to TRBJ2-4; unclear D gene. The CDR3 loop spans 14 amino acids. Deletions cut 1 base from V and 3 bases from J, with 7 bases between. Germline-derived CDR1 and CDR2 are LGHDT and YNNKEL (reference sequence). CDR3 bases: TGTGCCAGCAGCCAAGGGTTGTTCAAAAACATTCAGTACTTC. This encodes CASSQGLFKNIQYF.

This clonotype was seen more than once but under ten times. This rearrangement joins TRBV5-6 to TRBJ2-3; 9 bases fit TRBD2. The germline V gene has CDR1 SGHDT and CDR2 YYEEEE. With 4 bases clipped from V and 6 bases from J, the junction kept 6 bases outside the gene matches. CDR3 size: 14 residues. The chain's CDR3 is CASSLPGTSDTQYF. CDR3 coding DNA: TGTGCCAGCAGCCTTCCCGGGACTAGCGATACGCAGTATTTT.

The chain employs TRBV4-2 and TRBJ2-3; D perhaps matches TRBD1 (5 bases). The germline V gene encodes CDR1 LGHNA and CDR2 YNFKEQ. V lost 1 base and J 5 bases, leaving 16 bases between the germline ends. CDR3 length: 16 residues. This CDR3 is CASSQALRKGVDTQYF. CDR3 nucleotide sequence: TGTGCCAGCAGCCAAGCATTGCGGAAAGGGGTAGATACGCAGTATTTT.

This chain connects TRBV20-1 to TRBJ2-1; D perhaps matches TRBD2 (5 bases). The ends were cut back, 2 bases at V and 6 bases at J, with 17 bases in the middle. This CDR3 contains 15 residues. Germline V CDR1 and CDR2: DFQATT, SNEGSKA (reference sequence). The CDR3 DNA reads TGCAGTGCTAGACTGAGGGTTTTAGCCCCCAATGAGCAGTTCTTC. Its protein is CSARLRVLAPNEQFF.

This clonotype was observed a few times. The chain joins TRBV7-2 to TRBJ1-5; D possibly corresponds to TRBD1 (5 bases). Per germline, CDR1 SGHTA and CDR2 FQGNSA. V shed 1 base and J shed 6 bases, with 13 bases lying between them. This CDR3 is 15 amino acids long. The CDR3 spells CASSLGGEVGQPQHF. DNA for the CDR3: TGTGCCAGCAGCTTAGGGGGGGAGGTTGGTCAGCCCCAGCATTTT.

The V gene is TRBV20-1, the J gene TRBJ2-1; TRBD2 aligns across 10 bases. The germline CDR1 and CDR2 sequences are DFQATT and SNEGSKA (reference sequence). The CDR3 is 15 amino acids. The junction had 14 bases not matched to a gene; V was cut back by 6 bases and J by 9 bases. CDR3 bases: TGCAGTGCCGTAGCGGGAGGCCCGCTAAGAGGTGAGCAGTTCTTC. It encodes CSAVAGGPLRGEQFF.

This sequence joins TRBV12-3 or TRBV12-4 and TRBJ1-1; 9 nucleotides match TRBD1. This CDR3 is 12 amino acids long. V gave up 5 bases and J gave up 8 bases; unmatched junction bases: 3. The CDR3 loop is CASSAGQGEAFF. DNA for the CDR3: TGTGCCAGCAGTGCTGGACAGGGGGAAGCTTTCTTT.